This TCR beta chain was observed in a study of T-cell memory formation after mild COVID-19. Study-wide points: Pre-infection memory harbored some responding clones, suggesting cross-reactive memory joined.

The authors produced TCR alpha and TCR beta cDNA libraries with sample barcodes and UMIs by 5'RACE using constant-segment primers. One entry per CDR3 protein, called by TCRdb with MiXCR from the 5' RACE reads. This table has about 45,000 distinct CDR3 sequences, roughly 9.8% appearing once. With 2 bases clipped from V and 4 bases from J, the junction kept 6 bases outside the gene matches. Germline V gene data show CDR1 as KGHDR and CDR2 as SFDVKD. CDR3 length equals 16 residues. This clonotype has only a few counts. Its antigen is not known. Sequencing was carried out using PBMCs or a T cell subset sorted from them (not recorded which). This rearrangement joins TRBV24-1 to TRBJ2-4; 8 bases match TRBD1. The clonotype was recovered from an adult woman who had mild COVID-19 (a few samples of this study predate the infection). Cell type and time point are not known. The CDR3 here is CATSDYRGTGKNIQYF. The DNA of the CDR3 is TGTGCCACCAGTGATTATCGGGGGACAGGAAAAAACATTCAGTACTTC.